This T cell receptor beta chain was found in a study of CXCR3-negative and CXCR3-positive naive CD8 T cells. Triplicate sorts, approximately 290,000 cells apiece, were made for each CD8+ T cell subset. General study points: Naive cells that were CXCR3-positive had more hydrophobic TRB CDR3s (compared with CXCR3-negative naive cells). Memory, not naive, CXCR3-negative and CXCR3-positive cells differed in TRBV-TRBJ usage.

A word on this clonotype: As yet, its antigen is unknown.

Carrying UMI labels, the TRB cDNA libraries were prepared through 5' RACE. With the 5' RACE reads reprocessed, TCRdb shows one record per CDR3 protein and no DNA. Reported are roughly 71,000 distinct CDR3 sequences; the ten largest clones contain over 1.3%. The specimen was naive CXCR3- CD8+ T cells from blood. Subset meaning: CD45RO-CCR7+CD27+CD95- naive CD8+ T cells lacking CXCR3 (TNR3-). This sequence originates from a human donor in good health. Some clones in this sample may be carry-over from other donors' samples.

The CDR3 region is CASTWSGGNTEAFF. This chain links TRBV19 with TRBJ1-1; the D call of TRBD1 rests on TCRdb alone, since no DNA is present to check it. The CDR3 spans 14 residues. Per the germline V gene, CDR1 is LNHDA and CDR2 is SQIVND (reference sequence).